This T cell receptor beta chain comes out of a study of regulatory T cells in long-lasting Graves disease (dated by TCRdb to the early 2020s). About the full investigation: Persistent Graves' disease was defined as antithyroid drug treatment for over 5 years with persistently positive TSH receptor autoantibodies. This study used TCR sequencing and RNA sequencing of peripheral blood to compare persistent Graves' disease patients against newly diagnosed Graves' disease patients. The study was registered as a clinical trial and conducted in China. A total of around 35 samples underwent TCR sequencing, from around 13 patients with persistent Graves' disease and about 20 patients with newly diagnosed Graves' disease. Persistent Graves' disease patients in the clinical cohort had taken antithyroid drugs for roughly ten years on average. What the research found in general, with its limitations: Compared with newly diagnosed patients, persistent Graves' disease patients had lower TCR Shannon entropy and fewer highly expanded clones, which suggests clonal expansion. Persistent disease showed preferential use of TRBV28, TRBJ1-2 and TRBJ2-5, whereas newly diagnosed disease favored TRBV20-1 and TRBJ2-1. Only the TCR beta chain was sequenced and analyzed. Persistent patients shared more public clonotypes among themselves (roughly 2,700) than newly diagnosed patients did (approximately 970). As a limitation, the authors acknowledged that the small sample size may reduce accuracy. Because the primary lesion, thyroid tissue, could not be accessed, the study looked at peripheral blood alone.

What this sample's time point label stands for: persistent/refractory GD, antithyroid drugs over 5 years with positive TRAb. RNA was extracted from PBMCs in TRIzol for both TCR sequencing and RNA sequencing. The diagnosis of Graves' disease followed American Thyroid Association guidelines. The patients came from an endocrinology department in Xi'an, China. Each patient gave approximately 9.7 milliliters of peripheral blood, collected in an EDTA anticoagulant tube. Ficoll Paque Plus density gradient separation was used to isolate PBMCs, and no further T cell sorting was done. An Agilent 2100 Bioanalyzer and agarose gel were used to check RNA quality, and a NanoDrop 2000 was used to measure RNA concentration. The library relied on multiplex PCR. TCRdb records Illumina HiSeq 4000 as the sequencer. TCR beta libraries were built with iRepertoire HTBI primers and Arm-PCR amplification of CDR3 regions. Before sequencing, the PCR products underwent gel purification. In the authors' own workflow: A total of roughly 65 TRBV and some 13 TRBJ segments were identified across samples and were used for gene usage analysis of CDR3 amino acid clonotypes. Filtered high-quality paired reads were merged into contigs using COPE and FqMerger. BLAST was used to align contigs to IMGT TRBV, TRBD and TRBJ reference genes, and CDR3 was defined according to IMGT. Clonotypes above 0.1% frequency were classified as highly expanded clones. Shannon entropy was used to measure repertoire diversity, and the Gini coefficient was used to measure V-J evenness. A clonotype found in more than one individual was treated as public. The public reads were reanalyzed by TCRdb: fastp trimming at Q25, MiXCR alignment, in-frame beta chains only. Each entry merges the rows of one CDR3 protein and shows their most common DNA and genes. These V and J calls derive from TCRdb rather than the authors' analysis. The sample records 400,000 or so distinct CDR3 sequences, about a quarter of which are singletons. Jointly, the top ten make up roughly 30% of the sample.

In its sample, this clonotype was seen many times. Its antigen remains undetermined. No much larger clone exists at a distance of one base, and base qualities are not known. Measured from the cysteine to the phenylalanine, the CDR3 is 18 residues long. Only the CDR3 DNA stays, 54 bases, in frame from base 1. V gives up 5 bases and J gives up 3 bases, and the segment between their germline ends measures 23 bases. The CDR1 and CDR2 encoded by the germline V gene are SNHLY and FYNNEI. Sequencing was performed on peripheral blood mononuclear cells (PBMCs), taken when the disease was refractory, from a patient treated with antithyroid drugs. The origin of this receptor is a female donor with Graves disease. The rearrangement joined TRBV2 to TRBJ1-5; TRBD1 is possibly the D segment (6 matching bases). Here is the DNA: TGTGCCAGCAGTACTACTTACACTGGACAGATTCCCAATCAGCCCCAGCATTTT. Its translation is CASSTTYTGQIPNQPQHF.